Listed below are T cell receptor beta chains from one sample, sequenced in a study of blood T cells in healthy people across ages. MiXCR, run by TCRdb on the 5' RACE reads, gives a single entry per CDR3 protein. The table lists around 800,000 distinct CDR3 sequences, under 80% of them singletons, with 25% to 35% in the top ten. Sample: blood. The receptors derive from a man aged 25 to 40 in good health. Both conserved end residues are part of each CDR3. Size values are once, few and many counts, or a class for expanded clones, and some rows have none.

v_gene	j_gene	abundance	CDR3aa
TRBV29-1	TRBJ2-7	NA	CSATDRASYEQYF
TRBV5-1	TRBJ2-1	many	CASSPGQGAYNEQFF
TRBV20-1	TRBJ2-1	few	CSASGPGTSEVNEQFF
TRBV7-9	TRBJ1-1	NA	CASSWEANTEAFF
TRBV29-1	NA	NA	CSVSSGTVIYEQYF
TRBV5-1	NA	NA	CASSITGYYEQYF
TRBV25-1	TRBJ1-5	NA	CASGDRENQPQHF
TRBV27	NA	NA	CASSMVDRVGTYEQYF
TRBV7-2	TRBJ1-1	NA	CASSLGHQSTEAFF
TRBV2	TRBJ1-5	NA	CASSGGDRGRNQPQHF
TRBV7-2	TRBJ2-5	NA	CASSLEAAKKTQYF
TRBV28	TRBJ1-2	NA	CASSEGQALPNYGYTF
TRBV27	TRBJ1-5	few	CASSSQGSQPQHF
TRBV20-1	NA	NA	CSARRGTDHSYNEQYF
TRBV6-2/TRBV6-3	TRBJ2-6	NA	CASSPGPTNVLTF
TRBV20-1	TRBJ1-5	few	CSAPGDRGNQPQHF
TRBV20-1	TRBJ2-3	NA	CSARGRGRDTQYF
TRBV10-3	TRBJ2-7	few	CAAKNSNPSYEQYF
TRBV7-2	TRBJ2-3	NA	CASRPGPVTTDTQYF
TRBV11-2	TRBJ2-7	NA	CASSLGGLGREQYF
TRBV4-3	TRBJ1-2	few	CASSQDRTLYGYTF
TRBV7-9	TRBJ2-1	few	CASSLWFQDEQFF
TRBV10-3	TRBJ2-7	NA	CAISDSRGTGNTYEQYF
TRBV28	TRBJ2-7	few	CASRTGTAAYEQYF
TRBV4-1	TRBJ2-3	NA	CASSHGLQGTDTQYF
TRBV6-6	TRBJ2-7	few	CASRPTSSYEQYF
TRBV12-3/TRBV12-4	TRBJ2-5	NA	CASSLGVGWTDQETQYF
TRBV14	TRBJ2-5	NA	CASSRTGWETQYF
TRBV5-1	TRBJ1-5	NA	CASSSAGGRPQHF
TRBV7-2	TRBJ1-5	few	CASSSGGPDSQHF
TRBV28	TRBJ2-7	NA	CASSPPPTVTSSYEQYF
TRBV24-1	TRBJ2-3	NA	CATSGWTADTQYF
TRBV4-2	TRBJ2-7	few	CASSQLLAGGTYEQYF
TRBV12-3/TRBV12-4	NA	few	CASSLPPRETQYF
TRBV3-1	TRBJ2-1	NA	CASRNDRGGSYNEQFF
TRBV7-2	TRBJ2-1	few	CASSPRQGSLLSYNEQFF